This passage covers 8 T cell receptor beta chains from one sample sequenced in a study of T cell changes during pregnancy in multiple sclerosis. Here immunoSEQ multiplex PCR was the method, and the copy in TCRdb shows in-frame clones only, minus some. Of roughly 64,000 clones detected, 80% to 95% appear once; the ten largest clones hold about 1.5%. The sequenced sample was peripheral blood, obtained in the second trimester of pregnancy. These receptors originate from a female donor with multiple sclerosis, enrolled in a pregnancy study.

The chain has TRBV10-3 and TRBJ1-2; 7 positions agree with TRBD1. CDR1 and CDR2 (germline): ENHRY, SYGVKD. The V gene end was trimmed by 0 bases and the J gene end by 4 bases; junction bases not matched to a gene: 2. This CDR3 spans 14 amino acids. CDR3 residues: CAISESGQSYGYTF. The CDR3 DNA reads TGTGCCATCAGTGAGTCGGGACAGAGCTATGGCTACACCTTC.

V gene TRBV5-1 combines with J gene TRBJ2-2, with TRBD2 matching 10 bases. The ends lost 1 base at V and 1 base at J; junction bases unmatched: 1. Germline V gene sequence: CDR1 SGHRS, CDR2 YFSETQ. This CDR3 contains 16 residues. CDR3 sequence reads: CASSLSSGRNTGELFF. The CDR3 DNA is TGCGCCAGCAGCTTGTCTAGCGGGAGGAACACCGGGGAGCTGTTTTTT.

V usage is TRBV5-4 and J usage is TRBJ2-1; 7 bases are a match to TRBD2. CDR1 is SGHNT and CDR2 is YYREEE in the germline V gene (reference sequence). Trimming removed 1 base from V and 2 bases from J; junction bases left unmatched: 15. The CDR3 length is 19 residues. The CDR3: CASSLSSARSAGTYNEQFF. The CDR3 DNA follows: TGTGCCAGCAGCTTGTCCTCAGCTAGATCAGCGGGAACCTACAATGAGCAGTTCTTC. Full variable domain (outside the CDR3, taken from reference TRBV5-4 and TRBJ2-1): ETGVTQSPTHLIKTRGQQVTLRCSSQSGHNTVSWYQQALGQGPQFIFQYYREEENGRGNFPPRFSGLQFPNYSSELNVNALELDDSALYLCASSLSSARSAGTYNEQFFGPGTRLTVL.

This chain connects TRBV9 to TRBJ2-1; tentative D call: TRBD2 (5 bases). The germline gives CDR1 SGDLS, CDR2 YYNGEE. The CDR3 loop spans 12 amino acids. V dropped 1 base and J dropped 9 bases, with 8 bases sitting between them. CDR3 amino acids: CASSVSRGEQFF. As DNA, the CDR3 is TGTGCCAGCAGCGTATCACGGGGTGAGCAGTTCTTC.

In the case of this clone: An end of the junction differs from the germline gene, which may be a read error. The V gene is TRBV19, the J gene TRBJ2-2, with 7 bases that match TRBD2. CDR1 and CDR2 (germline): LNHDA, SQIVND (reference sequence). The CDR3 totals 15 residues. In DNA form, the CDR3 reads TGTGCCAGTAGTAGGGTCAGCGGGAACCCCGGGGAGCTGTTTTTT. Protein: CASSRVSGNPGELFF.

CDR3 amino acids: CASSYDGTGVEKLFF. CDR3 sequence (DNA): TGTGCCAGCAGTTACGATGGGACAGGGGTTGAAAAACTGTTTTTT. The chain combines TRBV6-5 with TRBJ1-4; TRBD1 matches at 10 bases. CDR3 length equals 15 residues. The germline CDR1 and CDR2 sequences are MNHEY and SVGAGI. Germline trimming cut 2 bases from V and 7 bases from J; bases unmatched to any gene: 4.

The V and J genes are TRBV2 and TRBJ1-2; TRBD1 matches at 9 bases. The junction had 9 bases not matched to a gene; V was cut back by 7 bases and J by 3 bases. Germline V CDR1 and CDR2: SNHLY, FYNNEI. The CDR3 sequence is 15 residues long. The CDR3 region has the DNA TGTGCCAGCAAACAGGGGGCTGTCCTGGACTATGGCTACACCTTC. Protein product: CASKQGAVLDYGYTF.

CDR3 DNA sequence: TGTGCCTGGAGAACCGGGACTAGCGGGAGTACCTACAATGAGCAGTTCTTC. This translates into CAWRTGTSGSTYNEQFF. The chain links TRBV30 to TRBJ2-1; TRBD2 matches at 14 bases. The CDR3 length is 17 residues. The junction had 6 bases not matched to a gene; V was cut back by 3 bases and J by 2 bases. Germline assignment: CDR1 GTSNPN and CDR2 SVGIG (reference sequence). Based on the CDR3 plus reference TRBV30 and TRBJ2-1, the full variable domain is SQTIHQWPATLVQPVGSPLSLECTVEGTSNPNLYWYRQAAGRGLQLLFYSVGIGQISSEVPQNLSASRPQDRQFILSSKKLLLSDSGFYLCAWRTGTSGSTYNEQFFGPGTRLTVL.